The 8 T cell receptor beta chains reported below all come from one sample, sequenced in a study of blood T cells in healthy people across ages. It was with a sample-barcoded 5' primer and a J-beta primer mix that a second PCR of roughly 6 to 12 cycles was run. One entry per CDR3 protein results from TCRdb running MiXCR on the 5' RACE reads. Of 750,000 to 850,000 distinct CDR3 sequences in the sample, 20% to 30% were seen once. The sample was also linked to a second study, of T cells of mothers and their children.

Sample: blood. The receptors originated from a boy aged 5 to 17 in good health.

A single count supports this clonotype. The V gene is TRBV25-1, the J gene TRBJ1-3, with D perhaps matching TRBD1 (5 bases). Germline V gene data show CDR1 as MGHDK and CDR2 as SYGVNS. The V gene lost 5 bases and the J gene lost 0 bases, with 11 bases spanning the gap. The CDR3 has 15 amino acids. In DNA, the CDR3 is TGTGCCAGCAGTAGGGGAGGGAGCTCTGGAAACACCATATATTTT. It translates to CASSRGGSSGNTIYF.

This clonotype has ten or more counts. The chain has TRBV5-1 and TRBJ1-5, with D unclear. Germline loops: CDR1 SGHRS, CDR2 YFSETQ. Trimming cost V 5 bases and J 4 bases, with 19 bases left between them. The CDR3 loop spans 16 amino acids. CDR3 DNA: TGCGCCAGCAGTGTAGGACCGTATACTACTAATCAGCCCCAGCATTTT. It specifies CASSVGPYTTNQPQHF.

This clonotype has a handful of counts. This sequence joins TRBV6-1 and TRBJ2-1; TRBD1 matches 12 bases. Trimming at V came to 5 bases and at J to 9 bases, leaving 5 bases not matched to a gene. The CDR3 has 14 residues. CDR1 and CDR2 (germline): MNHNS, SASEGT. The CDR3 DNA follows: TGTGCCAGCAGTTGGGACAGGGGGCACGGTGAGCAGTTCTTC. Translated, it gives CASSWDRGHGEQFF.

The rearrangement uses TRBV18 and TRBJ2-5; a weak D match, TRBD1 (5 bases). TRBJ2-7 matches the DNA end more closely, so the J call is doubtful. This CDR3 is built from 14 residues. The germline V gene has CDR1 KGHSH and CDR2 LQKENI. This CDR3 reads CASSQQELNSEQYF. CDR3 in DNA: TGTGCCAGCTCACAACAGGAACTAAACTCCGAGCAGTACTTC.

The table lists this clonotype with a few counts. The chain combines TRBV5-1 with TRBJ2-3; D unclear. This CDR3 contains 14 residues. Deletions cut 4 bases from V and 2 bases from J, with 11 bases between. Germline CDR1 and CDR2: SGHRS and YFSETQ. This CDR3 reads CASSLKDFTDTQYF. DNA for the CDR3: TGCGCCAGCAGCCTGAAAGACTTCACAGATACGCAGTATTTT.

In this sample, this clonotype turned up a few times. This chain connects TRBV7-2 to TRBJ2-5; D might be TRBD1 (7 bases). The last part of the DNA fits TRBJ2-1 better; the J call may be wrong. The germline CDR1 and CDR2 sequences are SGHTA and FQGNSA. The CDR3 extends over 14 amino acids. CDR3 sequence reads: CASSSGGIGYEQFF. The DNA of the CDR3 is TGTGCCAGCAGCTCAGGGGGGATCGGGTATGAGCAGTTCTTC.

This clonotype was seen only a few times. One end of the junction is discordant with germline, which a read error may explain. The J gene is TRBJ1-5, the V gene TRBV7-9; tentative D call: TRBD1 (5 bases). The V gene's germline CDR1 is SEHNR and CDR2 FQNEAQ (reference sequence). The CDR3 totals 14 residues. This CDR3 is CASSLGQERQLQHF. CDR3 in DNA: TGTGCCAGCAGCCTCGGACAAGAGAGGCAGCTCCAGCATTTT.

This clonotype has more than one count but fewer than ten. The rearrangement joins TRBV7-2 to TRBJ2-7; TRBD2 matches at 11 bases. J was trimmed by 7 bases and V by 1 base; bases with no gene match: 3. Germline assignment: CDR1 SGHTA and CDR2 FQGNSA. This CDR3 is 14 amino acids long. The CDR3 DNA reads TGTGCCAGCAGCTTAGTTAGCGGGAGGGCGGAGCAGTACTTC. Its protein is CASSLVSGRAEQYF.